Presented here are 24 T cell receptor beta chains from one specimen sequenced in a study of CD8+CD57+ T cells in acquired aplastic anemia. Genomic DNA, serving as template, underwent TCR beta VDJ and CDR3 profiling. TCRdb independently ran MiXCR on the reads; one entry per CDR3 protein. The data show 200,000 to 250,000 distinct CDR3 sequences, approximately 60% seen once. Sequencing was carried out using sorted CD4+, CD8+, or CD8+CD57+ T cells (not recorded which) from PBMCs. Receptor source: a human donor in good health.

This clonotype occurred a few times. CDR3 nucleotides: TGTGCCAGCAGAGGGACAGTACGCGAGCAGTACTTC. Residues: CASRGTVREQYF. V and J are TRBV5-4 and TRBJ2-7; TRBD1 matches 7 bases. Germline V CDR1 and CDR2: SGHNT, YYREEE (reference sequence). The ends lost 5 bases at V and 6 bases at J; junction bases unmatched: 5. The CDR3 has 12 amino acids.

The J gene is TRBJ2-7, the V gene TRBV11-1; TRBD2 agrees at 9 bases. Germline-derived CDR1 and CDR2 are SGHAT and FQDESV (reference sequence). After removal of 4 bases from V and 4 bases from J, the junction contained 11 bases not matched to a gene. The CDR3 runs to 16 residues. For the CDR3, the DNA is TGTGCCAGCAGCTCAAGGGGTAGCGGGAGAAGTTACGAGCAGTACTTC. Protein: CASSSRGSGRSYEQYF.

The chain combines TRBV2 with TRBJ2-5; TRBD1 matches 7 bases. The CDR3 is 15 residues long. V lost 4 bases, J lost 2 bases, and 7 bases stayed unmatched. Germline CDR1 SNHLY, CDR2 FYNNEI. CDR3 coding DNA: TGTGCCAGCAGTGCAATGGGACAGCCACAAGAGACCCAGTACTTC. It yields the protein CASSAMGQPQETQYF.

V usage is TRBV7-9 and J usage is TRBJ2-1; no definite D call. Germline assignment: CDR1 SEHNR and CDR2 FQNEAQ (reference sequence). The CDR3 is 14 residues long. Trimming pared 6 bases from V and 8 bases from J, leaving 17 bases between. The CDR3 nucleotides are TGTGCCAGCAGTTATGGTGCCTTAACCTATGAGCAGTTCTTC. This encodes CASSYGALTYEQFF. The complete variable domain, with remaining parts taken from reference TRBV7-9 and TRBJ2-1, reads DTGVSQNPRHKITKRGQNVTFRCDPISEHNRLYWYRQTLGQGPEFLTYFQNEAQLEKSRLLSDRFSAERPKGSFSTLEIQRTEQGDSAMYLCASSYGALTYEQFFGPGTRLTVL.

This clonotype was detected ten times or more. For the CDR3, the DNA is TGTGCCAGCAGTGTACTTAGGGATTACGAGCAGTACTTC. Its translation is CASSVLRDYEQYF. The chain carries TRBV27 and TRBJ2-7, with D uncertain. This CDR3 spans 13 amino acids. V was shortened by 5 bases and J by 4 bases, with 12 bases between the two germline ends. CDR1 MNHEY and CDR2 SMNVEV come from the germline V gene (reference sequence).

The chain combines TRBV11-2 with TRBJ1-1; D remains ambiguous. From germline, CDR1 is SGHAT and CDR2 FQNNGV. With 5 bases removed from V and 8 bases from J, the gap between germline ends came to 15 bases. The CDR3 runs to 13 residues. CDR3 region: CASSPTGNLEAFF. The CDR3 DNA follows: TGTGCCAGCAGCCCGACCGGGAACCTAGAAGCTTTCTTT.

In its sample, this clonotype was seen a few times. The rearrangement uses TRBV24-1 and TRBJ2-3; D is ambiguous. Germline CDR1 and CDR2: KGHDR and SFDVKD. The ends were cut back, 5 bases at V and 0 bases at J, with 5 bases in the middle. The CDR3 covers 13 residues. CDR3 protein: CATSVGSTDTQYF. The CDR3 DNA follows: TGTGCCACCAGTGTTGGTAGCACAGATACGCAGTATTTT.

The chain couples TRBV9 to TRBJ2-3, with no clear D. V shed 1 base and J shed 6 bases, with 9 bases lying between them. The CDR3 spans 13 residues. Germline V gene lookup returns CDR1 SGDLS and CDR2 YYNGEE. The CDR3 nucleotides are TGTGCCAGCAGCGTAAGCCGTGGGGATACGCAGTATTTT. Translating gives CASSVSRGDTQYF.

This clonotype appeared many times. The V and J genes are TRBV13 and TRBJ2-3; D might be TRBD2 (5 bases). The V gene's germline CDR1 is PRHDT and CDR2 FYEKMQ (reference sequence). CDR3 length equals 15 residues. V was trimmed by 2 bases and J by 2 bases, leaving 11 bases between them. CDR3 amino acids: CASSLKAGYTDTQYF. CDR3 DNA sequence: TGTGCCAGCAGCTTAAAGGCGGGTTACACAGATACGCAGTATTTT.

The DNA of the CDR3 is TGTGCCAGCACCAAGGGCGTGGTGGGCAATGAGCAGTTCTTC. Residues: CASTKGVVGNEQFF. The chain is built from TRBV2 and TRBJ2-1, with unresolved D. Germline values: CDR1 SNHLY, CDR2 FYNNEI. The CDR3 is 14 residues long. The V and J ends lost 7 bases and 6 bases respectively, with 16 bases between them.

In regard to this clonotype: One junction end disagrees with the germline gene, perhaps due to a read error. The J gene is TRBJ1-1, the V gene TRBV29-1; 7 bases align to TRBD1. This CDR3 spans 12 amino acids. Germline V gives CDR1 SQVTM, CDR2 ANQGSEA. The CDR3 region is CSVGRGQTEALF. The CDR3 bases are TGCAGCGTGGGGAGGGGGCAAACTGAAGCTCTCTTT.

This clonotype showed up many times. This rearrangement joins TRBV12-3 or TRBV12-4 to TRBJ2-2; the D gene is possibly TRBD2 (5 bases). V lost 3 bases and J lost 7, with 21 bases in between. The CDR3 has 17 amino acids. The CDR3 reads CASSFMGPGKGGGELFF. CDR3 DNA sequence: TGTGCCAGCAGTTTTATGGGTCCGGGGAAGGGCGGCGGGGAGCTGTTTTTT.

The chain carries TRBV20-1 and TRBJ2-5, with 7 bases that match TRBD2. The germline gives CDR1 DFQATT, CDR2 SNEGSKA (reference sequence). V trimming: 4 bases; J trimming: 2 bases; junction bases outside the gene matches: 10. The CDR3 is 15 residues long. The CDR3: CSATSGVDVQETQYF. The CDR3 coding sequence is TGCAGTGCTACGAGCGGGGTAGACGTTCAAGAGACCCAGTACTTC.

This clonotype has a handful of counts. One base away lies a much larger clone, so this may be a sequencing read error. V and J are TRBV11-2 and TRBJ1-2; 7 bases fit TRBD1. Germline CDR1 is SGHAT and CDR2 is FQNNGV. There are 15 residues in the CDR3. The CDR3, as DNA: TGTGCCAGCAGCTTAAAGAGCACAGGGGCGGGTGGCCACACCTTC. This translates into CASSLKSTGAGGHTF.

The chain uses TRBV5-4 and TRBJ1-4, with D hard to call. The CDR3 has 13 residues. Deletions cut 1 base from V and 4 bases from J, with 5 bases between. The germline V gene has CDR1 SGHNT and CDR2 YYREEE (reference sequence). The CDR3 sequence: CASSLRGNEKLFF. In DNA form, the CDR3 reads TGTGCCAGCAGCTTGCGGGGTAATGAAAAACTGTTTTTT.

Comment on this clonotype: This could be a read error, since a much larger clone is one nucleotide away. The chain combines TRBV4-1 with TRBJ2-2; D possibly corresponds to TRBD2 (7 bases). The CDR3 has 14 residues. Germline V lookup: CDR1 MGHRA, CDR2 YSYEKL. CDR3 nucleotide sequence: TGCGCCAGCAGCCAAGCAGGGGTAGGGGGGGGGCTGTTTTTT. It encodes CASSQAGVGGGLFF.

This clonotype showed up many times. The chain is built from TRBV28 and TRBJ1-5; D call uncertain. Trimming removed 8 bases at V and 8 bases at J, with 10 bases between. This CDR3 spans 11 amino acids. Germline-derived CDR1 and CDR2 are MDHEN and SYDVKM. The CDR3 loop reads CASSGGEPQHF. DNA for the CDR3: TGTGCCAGCTCGGGTGGTGAGCCCCAGCATTTT.

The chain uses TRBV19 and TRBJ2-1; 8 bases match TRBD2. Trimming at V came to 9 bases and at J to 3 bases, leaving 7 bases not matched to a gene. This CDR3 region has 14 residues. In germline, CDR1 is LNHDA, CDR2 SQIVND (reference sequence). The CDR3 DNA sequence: TGTGCCAGCAACCCCGGGGGGGTCTACAATGAGCAGTTCTTC. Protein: CASNPGGVYNEQFF.

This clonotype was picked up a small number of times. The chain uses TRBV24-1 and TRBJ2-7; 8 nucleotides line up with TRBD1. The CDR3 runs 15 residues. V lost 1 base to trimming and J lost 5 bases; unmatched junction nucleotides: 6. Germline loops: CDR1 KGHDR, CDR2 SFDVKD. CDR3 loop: CATSDFRRGLDEQYF. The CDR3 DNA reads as TGTGCCACCAGTGATTTTCGCAGGGGGCTCGACGAGCAGTACTTC.

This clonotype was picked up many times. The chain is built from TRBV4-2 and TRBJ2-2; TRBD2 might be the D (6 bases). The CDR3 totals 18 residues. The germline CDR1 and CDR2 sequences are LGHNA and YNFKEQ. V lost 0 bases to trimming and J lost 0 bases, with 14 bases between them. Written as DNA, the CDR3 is TGTGCCAGCAGCCAAGATCGGTCTACGGGGGCGAACACCGGGGAGCTGTTTTTT. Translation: CASSQDRSTGANTGELFF.

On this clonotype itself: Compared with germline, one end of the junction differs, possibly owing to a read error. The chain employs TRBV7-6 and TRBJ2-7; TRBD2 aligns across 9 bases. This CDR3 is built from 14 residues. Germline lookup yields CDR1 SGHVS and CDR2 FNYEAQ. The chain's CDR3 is CASISGGRSYEQYF. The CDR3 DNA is TGTGCTAGCATTAGCGGGGGCCGCTCCTACGAGCAGTACTTC.

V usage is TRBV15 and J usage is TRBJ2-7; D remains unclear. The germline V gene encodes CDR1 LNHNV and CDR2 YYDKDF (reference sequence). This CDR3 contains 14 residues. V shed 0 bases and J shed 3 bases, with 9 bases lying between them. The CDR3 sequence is CATSREYGFYEQYF. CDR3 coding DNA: TGTGCCACCAGCAGAGAGTATGGTTTCTACGAGCAGTACTTC.

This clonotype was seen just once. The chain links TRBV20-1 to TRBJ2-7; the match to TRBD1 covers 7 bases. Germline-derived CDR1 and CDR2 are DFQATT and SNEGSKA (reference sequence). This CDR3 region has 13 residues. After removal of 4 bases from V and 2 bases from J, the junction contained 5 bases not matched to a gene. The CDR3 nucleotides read TGCAGTGCTATCGACAGGGATACCTACGAGCAGTACGTC. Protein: CSAIDRDTYEQYV.

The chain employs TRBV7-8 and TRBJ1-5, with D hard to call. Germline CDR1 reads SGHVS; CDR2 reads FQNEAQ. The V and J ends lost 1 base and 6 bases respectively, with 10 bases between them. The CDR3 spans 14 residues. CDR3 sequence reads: CASSLVGLGQPQHF. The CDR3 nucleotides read TGTGCCAGCAGCTTAGTAGGCCTGGGTCAGCCCCAGCATTTT.